This T cell receptor (beta chain) was sequenced during a study of neurological immune-mediated disorders. Study-wide results and caveats: Expanded clones shared no identical CDR3 amino acid sequences across subjects, which suggested private TCR-beta repertoires in all groups.

Per germline, CDR1 DFQATT and CDR2 SNEGSKA (reference sequence). CDR3 length equals 14 residues. V dropped 6 bases and J dropped 6; count of bases not matched to a gene: 11. TCRdb re-called the 5' RACE reads with MiXCR, one entry per CDR3 protein. Among about 99,000 distinct CDR3 sequences listed, 11% were seen once. As to time point: longitudinal time-point 3. This clonotype has a count of ten or more. Its antigen remains unidentified. V usage is TRBV20-1 and J usage is TRBJ2-3; 8 positions match TRBD1. The source is a female donor with HTLV-1-associated myelopathy (HAM/TSP). The sample taken for sequencing was PBMCs. The CDR3 protein is CSARRGQGGDTQYF. CDR3 in DNA: TGCAGTGCCAGACGCGGACAGGGTGGGGATACGCAGTATTTT.